This is a list of T cell receptor beta chains from one sample in a study of blood T cell repertoires in COVID-19. TCRdb's copy holds only in-frame clones and misses some; the assay was immunoSEQ multiplex PCR. The sample shows under 300,000 clones, roughly 80% of them seen only once. Sample: peripheral blood. These receptors were collected from a woman younger than 35 with acute or convalescent COVID-19. Each CDR3 is given with its conserved first and last residue. The D gene is left open where the match is weak. Expanded clones get a size class; other rows say once, few or many, or leave the size out.

>TRBD1|16|TRBV19|TRBJ2-1|-
CASSAPDRGSGNEQFF
TGTGCCAGTAGTGCCCCGGACAGGGGATCGGGCAATGAGCAGTTCTTC
>TRBD1|14|TRBV7-6|TRBJ1-4|-
CASSLGQGNEKLFF
TGTGCCAGCAGCTTAGGACAGGGGAATGAAAAACTGTTTTTT
>TRBD1|17|TRBV5-5|TRBJ1-4|once
CASSLAPRGQDKEKLFF
TGTGCCAGCAGCTTGGCGCCCAGGGGACAGGACAAGGAAAAACTGTTTTTT
>TRBD1|17|TRBV28|TRBJ2-7|-
CASSLFPWDRASYEQYF
TGTGCCAGCAGTCTCTTCCCTTGGGACAGGGCGAGCTACGAGCAGTACTTC
>-|15|TRBV27|TRBJ1-1|-
CASSSSRGRNTEAFF
TGTGCCAGCAGTTCCTCACGGGGGAGGAACACTGAAGCTTTCTTT
>-|12|TRBV28|TRBJ1-1|-
CASSWGGTEAFF
TGTGCCAGCAGTTGGGGAGGCACTGAAGCTTTCTTT
>TRBD2|16|TRBV6-5|TRBJ2-7|-
CASSFGTSGSSYEQYF
TGTGCCAGCAGTTTCGGGACTAGCGGGAGCTCCTACGAGCAGTACTTC
>TRBD2|15|TRBV9|TRBJ2-3|-
CASNEGTSGLDTQYF
TGTGCCAGCAACGAGGGGACTAGCGGTTTAGATACGCAGTATTTT
>-|13|TRBV27|TRBJ2-1|-
CASSLSLGADEFF
TGTGCCAGCAGTTTATCGTTAGGGGCCGATGAGTTCTTC
>TRBD1|16|TRBV27|TRBJ1-6|few
CASRGQGPGYNSPLHF
TGTGCCAGCAGGGGACAGGGACCCGGCTATAATTCACCCCTCCACTTT
>TRBD2|15|TRBV19|TRBJ2-1|-
CASSKTSGSWDEQFF
TGTGCCAGTAGTAAAACTAGCGGATCGTGGGATGAGCAGTTCTTC
>TRBD1|16|TRBV9|TRBJ2-3|once
CASSPRTPGGADTQYF
TGTGCCAGCAGCCCACGTACCCCAGGGGGCGCAGATACGCAGTATTTT
>-|13|TRBV29-1|TRBJ2-5|-
CSVSRQVSETQYF
TGCAGCGTGAGTAGACAGGTCTCAGAGACCCAGTACTTC
>-|13|TRBV5-8|TRBJ2-5|-
CASSLFPGETQYF
TGTGCCAGCAGCTTGTTTCCCGGAGAGACCCAGTACTTC
>-|14|TRBV7-8|TRBJ1-1|-
CASSSWSANTEAFF
TGTGCCAGCAGCTCATGGAGCGCCAACACTGAAGCTTTCTTT
>TRBD2|19|TRBV27|TRBJ2-1|once
CASSLIGLAGGLTYNEQFF
TGTGCCAGCAGTTTAATCGGACTAGCGGGCGGCCTTACTTACAATGAGCAGTTCTTC
>-|12|TRBV7-8|TRBJ2-7|-
CASSYRGYEQYF
TGTGCCAGCAGCTACCGCGGCTACGAGCAGTACTTC
>-|14|TRBV27|TRBJ1-1|-
CASGGGGRYTEAFF
TGTGCCAGCGGGGGGGGAGGACGGTACACTGAAGCTTTCTTT
>-|14|TRBV7-2|TRBJ2-5|-
CASSGRRGQETQYF
TGTGCCAGCAGCGGACGCAGGGGCCAAGAGACCCAGTACTTC
>TRBD1|18|TRBV5-1|TRBJ1-1|-
CASSNSWTGKGMNTEAFF
TGCGCCAGCAGCAACTCCTGGACAGGAAAGGGTATGAACACTGAAGCTTTCTTT
>-|16|TRBV19|TRBJ2-7|-
CASSMPPGGSAYEQYF
TGTGCCAGTAGTATGCCTCCTGGGGGGAGCGCCTACGAGCAGTACTTC
>-|13|TRBV14|TRBJ2-1|-
CASSLPGTSEQFF
TGTGCCAGCAGCCTTCCAGGGACTTCTGAGCAGTTCTTC
>-|16|TRBV9|TRBJ1-3|-
CASSGPSRGSGNTIYF
TGTGCCAGCAGCGGACCTTCCAGGGGATCTGGAAACACCATATATTTT
>TRBD1|15|TRBV18|TRBJ1-1|-
CASSRGQGAGTEAFF
TGTGCCAGCTCACGGGGACAGGGGGCAGGGACTGAAGCTTTCTTT
>TRBD2|13|TRBV12-3/TRBV12-4|TRBJ2-1|-
CASRTSGRNEQFF
TGTGCCAGCAGGACTAGCGGGAGGAATGAGCAGTTCTTC
>-|14|TRBV5-4|TRBJ2-7|many
CASSLDLGANEQYF
TGTGCCAGCAGCTTGGATCTGGGGGCTAACGAGCAGTACTTC
>-|16|TRBV7-9|TRBJ2-5|-
CASSPKKSHKQETQYF
TGTGCCAGCAGCCCCAAGAAGAGCCATAAACAAGAGACCCAGTACTTC
>TRBD2|17|TRBV3-1/TRBV3-2|TRBJ2-1|-
CASRPTTSGRARIEQFF
TGTGCCAGCAGGCCTACGACTAGCGGGAGAGCGCGGATCGAGCAGTTCTTC
>TRBD1|15|TRBV29-1|TRBJ1-3|-
CSVEDHQGAGNTIYF
TGCAGCGTTGAAGACCATCAGGGGGCTGGAAACACCATATATTTT
>-|14|TRBV10-3|TRBJ2-7|-
CAISDSLAPYEQYF
TGTGCCATCAGTGACTCACTAGCCCCATACGAGCAGTACTTC
>TRBD2|13|TRBV15|TRBJ2-3|-
CATGGGLTDTQYF
TGTGCCACCGGCGGGGGGCTCACAGATACGCAGTATTTT
>-|20|TRBV5-4|TRBJ2-7|-
CASSHEYGGGRQGMIHEQYF
TGTGCCAGCAGCCATGAATACGGGGGGGGGCGACAGGGCATGATCCACGAGCAGTACTTC
>TRBD2|16|TRBV7-7|TRBJ2-2|-
CASSASGRSNTGELFF
TGTGCTAGCAGCGCCAGCGGGAGGTCGAACACCGGGGAGCTGTTTTTT
>TRBD1|13|TRBV3-1/TRBV3-2|TRBJ1-2|-
CASTGGTGGGYTF
TGTGCCAGCACCGGGGGGACAGGGGGAGGCTACACCTTC
>TRBD2|17|TRBV2|TRBJ2-1|-
CATRGLAGRLLYNEQFF
TGTGCCACCAGAGGACTAGCGGGAAGGCTCCTCTACAATGAGCAGTTCTTC
>-|14|TRBV29-1|TRBJ1-1|-
CSVRRGSMNTEAFF
TGCAGCGTCCGAAGGGGGTCCATGAACACTGAAGCTTTCTTT
>-|17|TRBV7-9|TRBJ1-6|-
CASSLVRTTGSNSPLHF
TGTGCCAGCAGCTTAGTCAGAACGACAGGTTCGAATTCACCCCTCCACTTT
>TRBD1|14|TRBV9|TRBJ2-7|-
CASRRTGPGGEQYF
TGTGCCAGCAGAAGGACAGGGCCTGGGGGCGAGCAGTACTTC
>TRBD1|16|TRBV2|TRBJ1-5|-
CASRGQGARSNQPQHF
TGTGCCAGCCGGGGACAGGGGGCGAGGAGCAATCAGCCCCAGCATTTT
>-|15|TRBV5-8|TRBJ2-1|-
CASKGGESSYNEQFF
TGTGCCAGCAAGGGGGGGGAGAGCTCCTACAATGAGCAGTTCTTC
>TRBD1|14|TRBV4-3|TRBJ2-2|-
CASSGDRGSGELFF
TGCGCCAGCAGTGGCGACAGGGGGTCCGGGGAGCTGTTTTTT
>TRBD2|17|TRBV6-2/TRBV6-3|TRBJ2-2|medium-sized
CASSYHELAGIAGELFF
TGTGCCAGCAGTTACCATGAACTAGCGGGAATCGCCGGGGAGCTGTTTTTT
>TRBD1|15|TRBV24-1|TRBJ1-5|few
CATSDTGQGVQPQHF
TGTGCCACCAGTGACACCGGACAGGGGGTCCAGCCCCAGCATTTT
>TRBD2|15|TRBV5-1|TRBJ2-1|-
CASSFIPGGDNEQFF
TGCGCCAGCAGCTTCATCCCCGGGGGGGACAATGAGCAGTTCTTC
>TRBD1|12|TRBV5-6|TRBJ2-1|-
CASSFRGHEQFF
TGTGCCAGCAGCTTCAGGGGGCATGAGCAGTTCTTC
>-|12|TRBV28|TRBJ2-1|once
CASSFSVREQFF
TGTGCCAGCAGTTTTTCCGTTAGAGAGCAGTTCTTC
>-|13|TRBV5-4|TRBJ1-1|-
CASSLSTNTEAFF
TGTGCCAGCAGCTTGAGCACGAACACTGAAGCTTTCTTT
>-|15|TRBV11-3|TRBJ1-6|-
CASSPDSYYNSPLHF
TGTGCCAGCAGCCCCGACAGCTACTATAATTCACCCCTCCACTTT
>TRBD1|15|TRBV2|TRBJ1-4|-
CASSLRQGAREKLFF
TGTGCCAGCTCCTTGAGACAGGGAGCGAGGGAAAAACTGTTTTTT
>TRBD1|14|TRBV28|TRBJ1-5|once
CASSPGGADQPQHF
TGTGCCAGCAGCCCAGGGGGCGCGGATCAGCCCCAGCATTTT
>-|11|TRBV9|TRBJ1-2|-
CASSQMDGYTF
TGTGCCAGCAGCCAGATGGATGGCTACACCTTC
>TRBD1|15|TRBV19|TRBJ2-1|-
CASSIGTGGYNEQFF
TGTGCCAGTAGTATCGGGACAGGGGGTTACAATGAGCAGTTCTTC
>TRBD1|14|TRBV19|TRBJ1-2|-
CASSRQGARDGYTF
TGTGCCAGTAGCCGGCAGGGGGCGCGGGATGGCTACACCTTC
>TRBD1|15|TRBV27|TRBJ2-7|-
CASSFLRDRAYEQYF
TGTGCCAGCAGTTTCCTCCGGGACAGGGCCTACGAGCAGTACTTC
>TRBD1|14|TRBV7-2|TRBJ2-7|once
CASSWDRGAYEQYF
TGTGCCAGCAGCTGGGACAGGGGAGCCTACGAGCAGTACTTC
>-|15|TRBV27|TRBJ2-7|-
CASSFFGSGSGEQYF
TGTGCCAGCAGTTTTTTCGGGAGTGGTTCGGGCGAGCAGTACTTC
>-|12|TRBV30|TRBJ1-4|-
CACYTGIEKLFF
TGTGCCTGTTATACAGGGATTGAAAAACTGTTTTTT